This T cell receptor beta chain was sequenced for a study of vaccination effects on CD4 cells after COVID-19 (dated by TCRdb to 2021 to 2024). For the wider study: Across the study, the median time from the second dose to post-vaccine sampling was 72 days (range 14 to 241). In both COVID-19 convalescent patients and infection-naive vaccine recipients, the study compared SARS-CoV-2 spike-specific CD4+ TCR repertoires from before mRNA vaccination with those from after it. The full study included some eleven COVID-19 convalescent patients and a few SARS-CoV-2-naive healthy vaccine recipients. Cultures from other donors in the study were sequenced using the Oncomine TCR Beta short-read assay on an Illumina iSeq 100.

Library generation was performed with the immunoSEQ multiplex PCR assay. TCR beta CDR3 sequencing was performed on DNA from the cultured, isolated CD4+ T cells. Per the original workflow: The analysis removed non-productive TCR sequences, trimmed reads to the CDR3 region, and retained only CDR3s that were 7 or more amino acids long. The MANAFEST web app was used to identify antigen-specific clonotypes by comparing expansion in peptide wells with expansion in reference cultures. To count as positive, a clone had to show expansion at FDR<0.05 compared with the reference and with all other wells, an odds ratio above 5, and a frequency above 0.1% in two replicate wells. A clonotype was defined as cross-reactive if the clonotype was significantly expanded both in SARS-CoV-2 spike wells and in at least one common cold coronavirus spike condition. Using the stringdist R package, CDR3 similarity was measured by Levenshtein distance, and unrooted trees were constructed with ape in R 3.6.1. TCRdb retrieved this table from immuneACCESS and kept in-frame rearrangements only. Not all clones are present; in checked studies, unresolved V genes account for under half, and no reason is known for the remainder. V, J and clone size are taken as reported in that table, and D and trimming were inferred from the DNA itself. This sample is represented by tens of thousands of clones; under 85% of them were singletons. The ten most abundant clones make up around 0.94% of the sample.

This clone was found once. The specificity of this receptor is unknown. Per-base qualities were not stored, and no clone one base away is much larger. The ViraFEST assay stimulated PBMC with viral peptide pools and then used TCR sequencing to identify antigen-specific CD4+ T cell clonotypes by expansion. After around 11 days of culture, CD4+ T cells were isolated with the EasySep CD4+ T cell isolation kit. Participants received two doses of either the BNT162b2 or the mRNA-1273 mRNA SARS-CoV-2 vaccine. None of the healthy vaccine recipients had a prior SARS-CoV-2 infection, which was confirmed by nucleocapsid antibody tests that came back negative both before and after vaccination. A few million PBMC per well were cultured with approximately 10 ug/ml peptides in IMDM containing 5% human AB serum, about 9.6 IU/ml IL-2 and gentamicin. Half of the culture medium was replaced with fresh IL-2-containing medium on days 3 and 7. Unless otherwise noted, each peptide stimulation condition was cultured in triplicate wells. PBMC were separated from whole blood using Ficoll-Paque Plus gradient centrifugation and were then either cryopreserved at -140C or used fresh. The spike proteins of SARS-CoV-2 and of the common cold coronaviruses HCoV-NL63, HCoV-OC43 and HCoV-229E were spanned by overlapping peptide pools. The QIAamp micro DNA kit was used to extract genomic DNA from the cultured CD4+ T cells.

Trimming at the junction amounts to 5 bases on V and 6 bases on J, and the germline ends lie 21 bases apart. The CDR3, from cysteine to phenylalanine, totals 16 residues. Only the CDR3 part of the read is kept: 48 bases, read in frame from the first base. CDR1 SGHNT and CDR2 YENEEA were looked up in the germline V gene. Here is what the overall study found, with its caveats: Clones induced by infection and clones induced by vaccination both contracted markedly at late timepoints after vaccination, which fits with T cell responses waning over time. Among healthy vaccine recipients, nearly all vaccine-induced clones were SARS-CoV-2 mono-reactive, and just 1 of 255 was cross-reactive with common cold coronaviruses. Limitations of the study were the small number of convalescent patients and the absence of early post-infection timepoints.

The rearrangement joined TRBV11-3 to TRBJ2-3; the D gene is possibly TRBD1, with 5 bases matching. Source: CD4+ T cells from PBMCs cultured with HCoV-OC43 spike peptides, taken after COVID-19 vaccination. The intended sense of this specimen's cell subset or site label: HCoV-OC43 spike overlapping peptide pool stimulation. This TCR came from a human donor who received a COVID-19 vaccine. The DNA is TGTGCCAGCAGCCCGCGCCAGGGCCCGCCCCAGGATACGCAGTATTTT. It specifies CASSPRQGPPQDTQYF.